This TCR beta chain derives from a study of blood T cell repertoires in COVID-19. Study at large: Sources were T cells, B-cell-depleted T cells, or PBMCs; the material itself was cDNA or gDNA.

Per the original data handling: Nucleated cell counts were estimated from reference gene primer amplification. Assay used: immunoSEQ multiplex PCR; TCRdb lists only in-frame clones, some missing. D and trimming come from the DNA, and the V and J calls and clone size come from that table. The data contain 65,000 to 90,000 clones, around 87% of them singletons. The TCR was taken from a woman under 30 with acute or convalescent COVID-19. The source material was peripheral blood.

The CDR3 region has the DNA TGTGCCAGCAGTGCTAGGGTTCGGGGGGCAAAGCAGCCCCAGCATTTT. It codes for CASSARVRGAKQPQHF. The rearrangement links TRBV2 to TRBJ1-5, with a possible D match to TRBD1 (6 bases). The germline V and J ends were trimmed by 4 bases and 7 bases, with 20 bases remaining between them. CDR3 length equals 16 residues. The germline gives CDR1 SNHLY, CDR2 FYNNEI. The entire variable domain, with the rest obtained from reference TRBV2 and TRBJ1-5, is as follows: EPEVTQTPSHQVTQMGQEVILRCVPISNHLYFYWYRQILGQKVEFLVSFYNNEISEKSEIFDDQFSVERPDGSNFTLKIRSTKLEDSAMYFCASSARVRGAKQPQHFGDGTRLSIL.